Listed here is a single TCR beta chain. Its antigen has not been determined. The input lacks base qualities; no much larger clone sits a single base away. V sheds 7 bases and J sheds 0 bases, leaving 15 bases between their ends. From the cysteine up to the phenylalanine, the CDR3 has a length of 15 residues. Only the CDR3 DNA stays, 45 bases, in frame from base 1. Based on the germline V gene, the CDR1 and CDR2 sequences are MNHEY and SVGAGI. Library method: 5' RACE. Sequencing used an Illumina HiSeq 2500. A second PCR of roughly 7 to 11 cycles was performed with a sample-barcoded 5' primer and a J-beta primer mix. A unique molecular identifier was introduced onto each TCR beta cDNA molecule by a template-switch 5' adaptor carrying 12 random nucleotides. Each sample yielded at least 2.5 million CDR3-containing paired-end reads. The Mint cDNA synthesis kit, primed by a TRBC-specific oligonucleotide, was used to synthesize first-strand cDNA from all RNA. All cDNA was treated with uracil-DNA glycosylase and then went through a first 18-cycle PCR with the universal primers M1SS and BC2_uni_R. The authors' pipeline ran thus. For normalization, 1 million high-quality reads were randomly selected from each sample, with every read carrying a distinct molecular identifier. Reads with shared molecular identifiers were discarded instead of being binned into consensus sequences. MiTCR, run with a Q25 quality threshold and the strictest error-elimination algorithm, handled CDR3 identification, clonotype clustering and error correction. A nonparametric unseen species model with Euler transformation was used to estimate a lower bound on total TCR beta diversity. The public reads were quality trimmed at Q25 with fastp and then assembled into clones with MiXCR by TCRdb, keeping productive beta chains. Each CDR3 protein appears once, grouped with its most common genes and DNA. V and J calls and clone size were set by TCRdb, not the authors. This sample gives under 2,000,000 distinct CDR3 sequences in total; 49% of them show up just once. The top ten hold 2.1% of the sample.

Donors were 39 systemically healthy Caucasian individuals from Russia aged 6 to 90 years. Approximately 9 milliliters of peripheral blood were collected from each donor into EDTA-treated Vacutainer tubes. PBMCs were isolated by Ficoll-Paque density-gradient centrifugation, with at least 6 million obtained per sample. Trizol reagent was used to extract total RNA from the PBMCs, yielding at least 6 micrograms per sample. For every donor, an aliquot of PBMCs went through flow cytometry to measure the percentages of naive CD45RAhigh/CD27high T cells. These data are taken from a study of blood T cells in healthy people across ages (dated by TCRdb to 2014 to 2015). General notes on the study: In model experiments, template switching captured about one uniquely barcoded TCR beta cDNA molecule for every two T cells. To track age-related changes in TCR beta repertoire diversity, the study relied on deep sequencing normalized with unique cDNA molecular identifiers. Donors were grouped into four age groups: young (average approximately 16 years), middle-aged (39), aged (around 60) and long-lived (just over 80). To avoid experimental bias, donors of different ages were distributed randomly across sequencing lanes. Two additional independent replicas of 1 million unique cDNA reads from the same blood draw were analyzed for two donors (one aged 18 to 29 and one aged 80 or older).

Broad study findings and their caveats: As age increased, observed TCR beta diversity per million T cells dropped in a roughly linear way, and a significant reduction was already evident by age 40. Estimates of total diversity based on one million sequenced T cells were regarded as lower bounds and as underestimates. The long-lived group showed more naive CD4+ T cells, fewer expanded clones and increased TCR diversity than the aged group, suggesting age selection. Bulk unsorted PBMC profiling prevented conclusive comparison of naive and antigen-experienced compartments. There was a strong correlation between observed TCR beta diversity and the percentage of naive T cells measured by flow cytometry. Because the CMV infection status of the donors was unknown, age-related changes in expanded clonotypes may potentially have been confounded.

The clonotype originates from a woman aged 35 to 49 in good health. The chain is assembled from TRBV6-5 and TRBJ1-1; tentative D gene TRBD1, with 5 bases matching. The sample comprised blood. The nucleotides are TGTGCCAGCAAGCGGGGGATCGGTGTGAACACTGAAGCTTTCTTT. Translated, this gives CASKRGIGVNTEAFF.